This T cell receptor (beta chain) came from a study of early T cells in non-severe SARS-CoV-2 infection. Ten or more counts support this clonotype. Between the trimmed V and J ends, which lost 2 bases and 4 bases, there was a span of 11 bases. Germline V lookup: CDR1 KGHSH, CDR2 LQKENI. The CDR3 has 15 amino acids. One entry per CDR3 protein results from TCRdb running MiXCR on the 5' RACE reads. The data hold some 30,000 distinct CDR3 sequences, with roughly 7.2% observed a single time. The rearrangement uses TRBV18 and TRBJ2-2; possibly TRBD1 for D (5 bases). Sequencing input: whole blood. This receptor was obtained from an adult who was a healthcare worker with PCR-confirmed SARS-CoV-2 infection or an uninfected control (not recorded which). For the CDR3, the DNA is TGTGCCAGCTCACCATCCCAGGGTTTCACCGGGGAGCTGTTTTTT. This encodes CASSPSQGFTGELFF.